The 13 T cell receptor beta chains below were found in one sample sequenced in a study of somatic mutations in cytotoxic T cells in rheumatoid arthritis. The data were produced by immunoSEQ multiplex PCR, yet TCRdb's version contains in-frame clones alone and is incomplete. The data show some 11,000 clones, over 65% seen once. The sample taken for sequencing was CD8+ T cells sorted from blood. The receptors come from an adult with rheumatoid arthritis.

J is TRBJ2-1 and V is TRBV4-3, with 7 bases that match TRBD1. Germline loops: CDR1 LGHNA, CDR2 YSLEER. This CDR3 spans 15 amino acids. Trimming removed 0 bases from V and 4 bases from J; junction bases left unmatched: 3. CDR3 nucleotide sequence: TGCGCCAGCAGCCAAGACGGGACAGCTTACAATGAGCAGTTCTTC. Protein product: CASSQDGTAYNEQFF.

The chain combines TRBV12-5 with TRBJ1-1, with D possibly TRBD1 on 6 matching bases. V was shortened by 8 bases and J by 3 bases, with 13 bases between the two germline ends. The CDR3 sequence is 13 residues long. CDR1 and CDR2 (germline): LGHNT, FRNRAP. The CDR3 coding sequence is TGTGCTAGTTCCAGGGGCATCTACACTGAAGCTTTCTTT. This gives the protein CASSRGIYTEAFF.

The chain employs TRBV23-1 and TRBJ1-3, with D maybe TRBD1 (5 bases). TRBV23-1 is an ORF; its function is uncertain. V was trimmed by 8 bases and J by 0 bases, leaving 14 bases between them. This CDR3 is 15 amino acids long. As DNA, the CDR3 is TGCGCCAGCGGAATTTCCGGGGCCTCTGGAAACACCATATATTTT. It specifies CASGISGASGNTIYF.

V and J are TRBV30 and TRBJ2-5; TRBD2 matches at 12 bases. This CDR3 spans 13 amino acids. Germline values: CDR1 GTSNPN, CDR2 SVGIG (reference sequence). V was clipped by 4 bases and J by 5 bases; unmatched bases: 2. The CDR3 reads CAWKLAGGETQYF. The CDR3 DNA follows: TGTGCCTGGAAGCTAGCGGGAGGGGAGACCCAGTACTTC.

The CDR3 region is CASSSLEGGEQFF. The CDR3 DNA reads TGTGCCAGCAGTTCGCTAGAGGGGGGTGAGCAGTTCTTC. The chain joins TRBV28 to TRBJ2-1; D tentatively reads TRBD1 or TRBD2 (6 bases each). The CDR3 is 13 residues long. With 4 bases removed from V and 9 bases from J, the gap between germline ends came to 13 bases. CDR1 MDHEN and CDR2 SYDVKM come from the germline V gene.

The chain is built from TRBV7-2 and TRBJ2-1, with unresolved D. The V end was cut by 5 bases, the J end by 3 bases, with 2 bases between. This CDR3 contains 11 residues. Germline assignment: CDR1 SGHTA and CDR2 FQGNSA. CDR3 sequence: CASSDYNEQFF. The CDR3 DNA is TGTGCCAGCAGCGACTACAATGAGCAGTTCTTC.

This sequence joins TRBV10-3 and TRBJ2-5; the match to TRBD2 covers 10 bases. The CDR3 is 17 residues long. CDR1 is ENHRY, CDR2 SYGVKD, per germline. Losses at the gene ends were 2 bases for V and 0 bases for J; bases not matched to a gene: 6. The CDR3 sequence is CAISELAGEIYQETQYF. CDR3 nucleotides: TGTGCCATCAGTGAGCTAGCGGGGGAGATTTACCAAGAGACCCAGTACTTC.

This rearrangement joins TRBV10-3 to TRBJ2-2; 7 bases agree with TRBD1. After removal of 5 bases from V and 5 bases from J, the junction contained 14 bases not matched to a gene. The CDR3 runs to 17 residues. Germline-derived CDR1 and CDR2 are ENHRY and SYGVKD. The CDR3 loop reads CAISQPRTGPLTGELFF. The DNA for the CDR3 is TGTGCCATCAGTCAACCTCGGACAGGACCTTTGACCGGGGAGCTGTTTTTT.

The J gene is TRBJ2-1, the V gene TRBV28, with a possible D match to TRBD1 (6 bases). The CDR3 is made up of 17 amino acids. Trimming took off 7 bases at V and 1 base at J, with 20 bases between the two ends. The germline V gene has CDR1 MDHEN and CDR2 SYDVKM. CDR3 sequence reads: CASNLKPGQLSYNEQFF. For the CDR3, the DNA is TGTGCCAGCAACCTAAAGCCCGGACAGTTATCCTACAATGAGCAGTTCTTC.

The J gene is TRBJ1-1, the V gene TRBV7-3; D ambiguous. Trimming removed 2 bases at V and 6 bases at J, with 13 bases between. Germline CDR1 SGHTA, CDR2 FQGTGA. The CDR3 loop spans 14 amino acids. CDR3 nucleotides: TGTGCCAGCAGCTTAGGGTTGAGAGGAGCTGAAGCTTTCTTT. This sequence encodes CASSLGLRGAEAFF.

The gene calls are TRBV7-9 and TRBJ1-2; tentatively, D is TRBD1 (6 bases). With 6 bases removed from V and 4 bases from J, the gap between germline ends came to 15 bases. Germline loops: CDR1 SEHNR, CDR2 FQNEAQ (reference sequence). The CDR3 runs 14 residues. In nucleotides, the CDR3 is TGTGCCAGCAGTCCCCCAGGGGCCCCCTATGGCTACACCTTC. Residues: CASSPPGAPYGYTF.

This clone was observed a few times. The chain joins TRBV29-1 to TRBJ2-7, with no clear D. The CDR3 consists of 13 residues. Germline V gene sequence: CDR1 SQVTM, CDR2 ANQGSEA. The V end lost 4 bases, the J end lost 3 bases, and 13 bases lay between the germline ends. The CDR3 loop is CSVASSTGYEQYF. The CDR3 region has the DNA TGCAGCGTTGCCAGCTCTACGGGCTACGAGCAGTACTTC.

This rearrangement joins TRBV6-6 to TRBJ2-7; TRBD2 agrees at 7 bases. This CDR3 comprises 15 residues. Germline V CDR1 and CDR2: MNHNY, SVGAGI (reference sequence). The V segment lost 3 bases and the J segment 7 bases; nucleotides outside the gene matches: 12. CDR3 protein: CASSYLEMGGNEQYF. CDR3 nucleotide sequence: TGTGCCAGCAGTTATCTGGAAATGGGGGGGAATGAGCAGTACTTC.